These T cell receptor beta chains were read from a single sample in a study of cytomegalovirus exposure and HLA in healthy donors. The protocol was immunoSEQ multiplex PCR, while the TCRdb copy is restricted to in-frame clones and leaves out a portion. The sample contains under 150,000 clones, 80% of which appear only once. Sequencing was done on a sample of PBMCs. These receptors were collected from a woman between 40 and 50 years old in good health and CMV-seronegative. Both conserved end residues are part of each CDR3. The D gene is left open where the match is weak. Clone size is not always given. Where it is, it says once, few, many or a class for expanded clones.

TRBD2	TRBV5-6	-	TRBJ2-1	TGTGCCAGCAGCTTGGTGGCGGGAGTAGGCAATGAGCAGTTCTTC	CASSLVAGVGNEQFF
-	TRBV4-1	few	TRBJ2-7	TGCGCCAGCAGCCAAGATCCGAGAGGGTACTACGAGCAGTACTTC	CASSQDPRGYYEQYF
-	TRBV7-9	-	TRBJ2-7	TGTGCCAGCAGCTTAGGTCTGGGCCTAAGCTCCTACGAGCAGTACTTC	CASSLGLGLSSYEQYF
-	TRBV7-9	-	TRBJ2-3	TGTGCCAGCAGCTTACTCGGGGGGCGCAGAGATACGCAGTATTTT	CASSLLGGRRDTQYF
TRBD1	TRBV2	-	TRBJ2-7	TGTGCCAGCAGTTCCGGGACAGGGGACGAGCAGTACTTC	CASSSGTGDEQYF
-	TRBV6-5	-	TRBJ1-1	TGTGCCAGCAGGAGTCGCAGGGCGATGAACACTGAAGCTTTCTTT	CASRSRRAMNTEAFF
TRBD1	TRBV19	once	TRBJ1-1	TGTGCCAGTAGTCCCACGGACAGGGTTGCCACTGAAGCTTTCTTT	CASSPTDRVATEAFF
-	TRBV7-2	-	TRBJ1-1	TGTGCCAGCAGCTTTGGGAGGGGCCTTGGGACTGAAGCTTTCTTT	CASSFGRGLGTEAFF
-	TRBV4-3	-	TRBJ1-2	TGCGCCAGCAGCCAAGTTCCGGAGGTTCCGGGTGGCTACACCTTC	CASSQVPEVPGGYTF
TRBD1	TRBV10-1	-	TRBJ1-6	TGCGCCAGCAGCCGACAGGGCCATAATTCACCCCTCCACTTT	CASSRQGHNSPLHF
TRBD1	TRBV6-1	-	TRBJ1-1	TGTGCCAGCGACGGTACAGGGGGGACTGAAGCTTTCTTT	CASDGTGGTEAFF
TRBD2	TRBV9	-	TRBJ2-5	TGTGCCAGCAGCCCCGGGACTAGCGGGGAAGGGACGGAGACCCAGTACTTC	CASSPGTSGEGTETQYF
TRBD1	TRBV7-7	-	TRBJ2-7	TGTGCTAGCAGCTTAGGACGAGGGGGCGGCTACGAGCAGTACTTC	CASSLGRGGGYEQYF
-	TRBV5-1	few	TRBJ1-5	TGCGCCAGCAGCTTGGAAGGACAGAATCAGCCCCAGCATTTT	CASSLEGQNQPQHF
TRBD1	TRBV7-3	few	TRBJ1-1	TGTGCCAGCAGCCAGGGGACAGGACTCAACACTGAAGCTTTCTTT	CASSQGTGLNTEAFF
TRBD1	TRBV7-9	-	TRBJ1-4	TGTGCCAGCAGCTTAGGGGGACAGGCGGGAAAACTGTTTTTT	CASSLGGQAGKLFF
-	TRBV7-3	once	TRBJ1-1	TGTGCCAGCAGCTTAACCCTGGGGGGAACTGAAGCTTTCTTT	CASSLTLGGTEAFF
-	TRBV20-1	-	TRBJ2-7	TGCAGTGCTAGAGATACCTACGAGCAGTACTTC	CSARDTYEQYF
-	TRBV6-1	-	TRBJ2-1	TGTGCCAGCGTCCCGTATTCCTACAATGAGCAGTTCTTC	CASVPYSYNEQFF
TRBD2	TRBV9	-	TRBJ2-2	TGTGCCAGCAGCGTAGGGGGTCTAGCGGGCCGGAACACCGGGGAGCTGTTTTTT	CASSVGGLAGRNTGELFF
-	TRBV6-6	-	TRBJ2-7	TGTGCCAGCAGTTCCCAACTTAGCGGATCATACGAGCAGTACTTC	CASSSQLSGSYEQYF
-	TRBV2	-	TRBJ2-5	TGTGCCAGCACCAGGGTTCAGGAGACCCAGTACTTC	CASTRVQETQYF
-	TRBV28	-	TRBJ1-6	TGTGCCAGCAGTTTTCCGCGTTCCTATAATTCACCCCTCCACTTT	CASSFPRSYNSPLHF
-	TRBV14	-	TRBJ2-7	TGTGCCAGCAGCACAAACTACGAGCAGTACTTC	CASSTNYEQYF
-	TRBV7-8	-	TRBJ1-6	TGTGCCAGCAGCTCCCTGAGTAATTCACCCCTCCACTTT	CASSSLSNSPLHF
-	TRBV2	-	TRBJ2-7	TGTGCCAGCAGACCGGGACAAATCGTCTACGAGCAGTACTTC	CASRPGQIVYEQYF
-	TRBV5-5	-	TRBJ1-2	TGTGCCAGCAGCTTCAACTTTTTCGGACAGAACTATGGCTACACCTTC	CASSFNFFGQNYGYTF
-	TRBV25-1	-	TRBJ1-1	TGTGCCAGCAGTGACCCGGGACAAGAAGCTTTCTTT	CASSDPGQEAFF
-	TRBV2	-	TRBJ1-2	TGTGCCAGCAGTGTTCAACAGGGCTATGGCTACACCTTC	CASSVQQGYGYTF
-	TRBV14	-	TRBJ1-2	TGTGCCAGCAGCCAAGGCTCACAGTCAAGCTATGGCTACACCTTC	CASSQGSQSSYGYTF
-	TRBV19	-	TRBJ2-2	TGTGCCAGTAGTATAGGAGGGTTCCCCGGGGAGCTGTTTTTT	CASSIGGFPGELFF
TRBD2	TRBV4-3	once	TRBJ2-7	TGCGCCAGCAGCCAAGATATTAGTCCCGGACTAGCGGGAGATTACGAGCAGTACTTC	CASSQDISPGLAGDYEQYF
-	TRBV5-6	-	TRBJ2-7	TGTGCCAGCAGCATCAGGAGAGGGATCTACGAGCAGTACTTC	CASSIRRGIYEQYF
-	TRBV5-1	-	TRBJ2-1	TGCGCCAGCAGCTCGGGTAGTGGCTCCTACAATGAGCAGTTCTTC	CASSSGSGSYNEQFF
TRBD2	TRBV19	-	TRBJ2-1	TGTGCCAGTAGGGCGGGGACTAGCGGCCGCATCGAGCAGTTCTTC	CASRAGTSGRIEQFF
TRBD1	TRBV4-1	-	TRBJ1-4	TGCGCCAGCAGCCAAGATCTGGGACAGGGGAGCGAAAAACTGTTTTTT	CASSQDLGQGSEKLFF
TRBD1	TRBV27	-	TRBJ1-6	TGTGCCAGCAGTTTACGCCCCCCGCCAGGGGGCCCCCTTAATTCACCCCTCCACTTT	CASSLRPPPGGPLNSPLHF
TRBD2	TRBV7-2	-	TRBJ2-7	TGTGCCAGCAGCCCGGGACTAGCGGGATACGAGCAGTACTTC	CASSPGLAGYEQYF
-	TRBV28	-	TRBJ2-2	TGTGCCAGCAGTCACGGCACCGGGGAGCTGTTTTTT	CASSHGTGELFF
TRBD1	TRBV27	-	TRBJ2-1	TGTGCCAGCATAGACCATCGGGACAGGGAGATCTTC	CASIDHRDREIF
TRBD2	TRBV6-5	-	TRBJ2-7	TGTGCCAGCAGTAGGGGAGGGCACTACGAGCAGTACTTC	CASSRGGHYEQYF
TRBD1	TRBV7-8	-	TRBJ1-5	TGTGCCAGCAGCTTGGACCTCAGGGGGAACAATCAGCCCCAGCATTTT	CASSLDLRGNNQPQHF
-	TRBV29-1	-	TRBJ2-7	TGCAGCGTCGTATATACCTACGAGCAGTACTTC	CSVVYTYEQYF
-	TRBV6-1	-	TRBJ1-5	TGTGCCAGCAGTGCCATCCCTTTTGACATTCGAGGGCAGCCCCAGCATTTT	CASSAIPFDIRGQPQHF
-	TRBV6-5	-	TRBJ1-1	TGTGCCAGCACCCAGGGCGGGGCCTTCACTGAAGCTTTCTTT	CASTQGGAFTEAFF
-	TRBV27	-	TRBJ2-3	TGTGCCAGCAGTTTAAACTCTAGGGGCCCAGATACGCAGTATTTT	CASSLNSRGPDTQYF
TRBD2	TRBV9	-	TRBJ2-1	TGTGCCAGCAGCGTAGGGGTAGCGGGGGGTTCGGGCGAGCAGTTCTTC	CASSVGVAGGSGEQFF
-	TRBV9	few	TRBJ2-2	TGTGCCAGCAGCGAAACCAGGACAGCAGCAAACACCGGGGAGCTGTTTTTT	CASSETRTAANTGELFF
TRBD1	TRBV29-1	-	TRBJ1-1	TGCAGCGTTCTACTTACAGGGGCCGCTGAAGCTTTCTTT	CSVLLTGAAEAFF
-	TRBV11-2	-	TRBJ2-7	TGTGCCAGCAGCTTAGGCGGCCCCGTATGGCACTTC	CASSLGGPVWHF
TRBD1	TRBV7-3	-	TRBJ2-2	TGTGCCAGCAGCGGACCAGGGGGCAGGGAGCTGTTTTTT	CASSGPGGRELFF
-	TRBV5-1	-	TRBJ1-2	TGCGCCAGCAGCTTGAGCCCGGGGGGGCCGTCAAGGAATGGCTACACCTTC	CASSLSPGGPSRNGYTF
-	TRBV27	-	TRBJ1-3	TGTGCCAGCAGTTTAGGCAGGGGTGGAAACACCATATATTTT	CASSLGRGGNTIYF
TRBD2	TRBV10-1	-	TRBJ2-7	TGCGCCAGACCTTGGAACCTCGGGACCCCGGGGGGGGAGCAGTACTTC	CARPWNLGTPGGEQYF
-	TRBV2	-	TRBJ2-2	TGTGCCAGCAGTGAAGCGGCTAGGCCCGGGGAGCTGTTTTTT	CASSEAARPGELFF